This passage covers 14 T cell receptor beta chains from one sample sequenced in a study of blood T cell repertoires in COVID-19 (dated by TCRdb to the early 2020s). The method behind the library was the immunoSEQ multiplex PCR assay. The clones in this table, taken by TCRdb from immuneACCESS, are in-frame only. Not every clone is retained; where verified, under half of the shortfall comes from an unresolved V gene, and the cause of the rest is unknown. In this sample the table shows about 360,000 clones, around 86% of which occur a single time. Of the sample, roughly 3.1% falls within the top ten clones. The source material was peripheral blood. The receptors come from a human donor in a cohort sampled during active COVID-19.

J is TRBJ2-1 and V is TRBV11-3, with 10 bases matching TRBD2. The CDR3 runs to 15 residues. J gave up 4 bases and V 5 bases, and 5 bases lay outside the gene matches. The germline V gene encodes CDR1 SGHNT and CDR2 YENEEA. The CDR3 DNA reads TGTGCCAGCAGCCTGGGAGCGGGAGGGTACAATGAGCAGTTCTTC. Amino acid sequence: CASSLGAGGYNEQFF.

The chain's CDR3 is CASSGWFATTYNTDTQYF. CDR3 in DNA: TGTGCCAGCAGCGGGTGGTTTGCGACAACGTATAACACAGATACGCAGTATTTT. The chain employs TRBV7-9 and TRBJ2-3; no reliable D call. CDR3 length: 18 amino acids. V lost 5 bases to trimming and J lost 2 bases, with 23 bases between them. CDR1 SEHNR and CDR2 FQNEAQ come from the germline V gene (reference sequence). Full variable domain (outside the CDR3, taken from reference TRBV7-9 and TRBJ2-3): DTGVSQNPRHKITKRGQNVTFRCDPISEHNRLYWYRQTLGQGPEFLTYFQNEAQLEKSRLLSDRFSAERPKGSFSTLEIQRTEQGDSAMYLCASSGWFATTYNTDTQYFGPGTRLTVL.

The chain is built from TRBV5-5 and TRBJ1-1; D gene uncertain. The CDR3 covers 13 residues. The V and J ends lost 4 bases and 7 bases respectively, with 14 bases between them. Germline CDR1 and CDR2: SGHKS and YYEKEE (reference sequence). The DNA of the CDR3 is TGTGCCAGCAGCCTAGCTACAGTGATTGAAGCTTTCTTT. Its protein is CASSLATVIEAFF.

The chain is built from TRBV30 and TRBJ2-7, with 7 bases that match TRBD1. The length of the CDR3 is 12 residues. Germline trimming cut 8 bases from V and 3 bases from J; bases unmatched to any gene: 7. The germline CDR1 and CDR2 sequences are GTSNPN and SVGIG (reference sequence). The CDR3 DNA reads TGTGCCCAAGGACAGGATCTCTACGAGCAGTACTTC. This encodes CAQGQDLYEQYF.

The genes are TRBV5-1 and TRBJ2-3; tentative D call: TRBD1 (5 bases). Germline CDR1 is SGHRS and CDR2 is YFSETQ. Trimming pared 0 bases from V and 2 bases from J, leaving 10 bases between. This CDR3 is 15 amino acids long. CDR3 nucleotides: TGCGCCAGCAGCTTGGCTGGGGCCTTCACAGATACGCAGTATTTT. Encoded protein: CASSLAGAFTDTQYF.

The chain recombines TRBV2 with TRBJ2-7; 7 nucleotides line up with TRBD1. Germline CDR1 and CDR2: SNHLY and FYNNEI. The ends lost 0 bases at V and 3 bases at J; junction bases unmatched: 11. This CDR3 region has 17 residues. This CDR3 reads CASSEALPGQILYEQYF. As DNA, the CDR3 is TGTGCCAGCAGTGAAGCGCTTCCGGGACAGATTCTCTACGAGCAGTACTTC.

The gene calls are TRBV6-5 and TRBJ1-1, with D possibly being TRBD1 (5 bases). Germline CDR1 reads MNHEY; CDR2 reads SVGAGI. Trimming cost V 11 bases and J 1 base, with 17 bases left between them. The CDR3 has 14 amino acids. CDR3 in amino acids: CAAGVRLENTEAFF. In DNA form, the CDR3 reads TGTGCCGCGGGGGTCAGGCTCGAGAACACTGAAGCTTTCTTT.

The rearrangement links TRBV29-1 to TRBJ1-2; TRBD1 is a possible D gene (6 bases). CDR3 length: 12 amino acids. Per germline, CDR1 SQVTM and CDR2 ANQGSEA. The V end was cut by 3 bases, the J end by 8 bases, with 13 bases between. The CDR3 sequence: CSVDMGAVGYTF. The DNA for the CDR3 is TGCAGCGTTGACATGGGGGCAGTGGGCTACACCTTC.

The genes are TRBV4-1 and TRBJ2-1; 11 bases align to TRBD2. The CDR3 length is 17 residues. After removal of 2 bases from V and 3 bases from J, the junction contained 6 bases not matched to a gene. Germline-derived CDR1 and CDR2 are MGHRA and YSYEKL. The CDR3 is CASSQPRLAGGYNEQFF. DNA for the CDR3: TGCGCCAGCAGCCAACCGAGGCTAGCGGGAGGCTACAATGAGCAGTTCTTC.

This clone is a singleton in its sample. CDR3 DNA: TGTGCCAGCCGGACAGGGGGGAACGAGCAGTACTTC. Protein sequence: CASRTGGNEQYF. The gene calls are TRBV7-9 and TRBJ2-7; TRBD1 matches at 10 bases. This CDR3 region has 12 residues. V dropped 8 bases and J dropped 5; count of bases not matched to a gene: 3. Germline V CDR1 and CDR2: SEHNR, FQNEAQ (reference sequence).

The chain links TRBV2 to TRBJ1-5, with 9 bases matching TRBD1. V was pared by 5 bases and J by 7 bases, with 9 bases of the junction left unmatched. The length of the CDR3 is 15 residues. CDR1 and CDR2 (germline): SNHLY, FYNNEI. CDR3 nucleotides: TGTGCCAGCAGTCCCTCAACAGGGGGCGGACAGCCCCAGCATTTT. Its translation: CASSPSTGGGQPQHF. The full variable domain, completed using reference TRBV2 and TRBJ1-5, is EPEVTQTPSHQVTQMGQEVILRCVPISNHLYFYWYRQILGQKVEFLVSFYNNEISEKSEIFDDQFSVERPDGSNFTLKIRSTKLEDSAMYFCASSPSTGGGQPQHFGDGTRLSIL.

The gene calls are TRBV7-3 and TRBJ1-2; 8 bases are a match to TRBD1. The CDR3 runs 16 residues. V lost 5 bases to trimming and J lost 8 bases; unmatched junction nucleotides: 16. CDR1 is SGHTA, CDR2 FQGTGA, per germline. In nucleotides, the CDR3 is TGTGCCAGCAGCCCGGACGGGCTCACAGGGGGAGGGGGCTACACCTTC. Protein product: CASSPDGLTGGGGYTF.

This chain links TRBV15 with TRBJ2-1; 10 bases are a match to TRBD2. Germline trimming cut 0 bases from V and 6 bases from J; bases unmatched to any gene: 2. CDR3 length equals 15 residues. Germline V gene sequence: CDR1 LNHNV, CDR2 YYDKDF (reference sequence). CDR3 in amino acids: CATSRELAGPNEQFF. As DNA, the CDR3 is TGTGCCACCAGCAGAGAACTAGCGGGGCCCAATGAGCAGTTCTTC.

The J gene is TRBJ1-1, the V gene TRBV23-1; 8 bases map to TRBD1. TRBV23-1 belongs to the ORF category, with a function that is uncertain. V lost 0 bases to trimming and J lost 1 base; unmatched junction nucleotides: 7. The CDR3 is made up of 17 amino acids. CDR3 residues: CASSQSKFRGPNTEAFF. In nucleotides, the CDR3 is TGCGCCAGCAGTCAATCGAAATTCAGGGGGCCGAACACTGAAGCTTTCTTT.